The next 7 T cell receptor beta chains were all read from a single sample in a study of blood T cell repertoires in COVID-19. The data were produced by immunoSEQ multiplex PCR, yet TCRdb's version contains in-frame clones alone and is incomplete. The top ten hold around 38% of the sample, which has over 120,000 clones, 80% to 90% seen once. Sequencing was performed on peripheral blood. These receptors all stem from a man in his forties or fifties who had recovered from COVID-19.

J is TRBJ2-2 and V is TRBV5-1; D ambiguous. CDR3 length: 13 residues. Trimming removed 0 bases at V and 8 bases at J, with 8 bases between. Germline CDR1 and CDR2: SGHRS and YFSETQ. The CDR3 bases are TGCGCCAGCAGCTTGGATCGGTTTGGGGAGCTGTTTTTT. It codes for CASSLDRFGELFF.

V usage is TRBV19 and J usage is TRBJ2-3; no reliable D call. Germline CDR1 and CDR2: LNHDA and SQIVND (reference sequence). This CDR3 comprises 14 residues. V was cut by 3 bases and J by 2 bases, with 9 bases left in between. The CDR3 nucleotides are TGTGCCAGTAGTATGTCTAGAAACACAGATACGCAGTATTTT. This codes for CASSMSRNTDTQYF.

This chain joins TRBV18 and TRBJ2-1; the match to TRBD1 covers 9 bases. The length of the CDR3 is 14 residues. Germline CDR1 is KGHSH and CDR2 is LQKENI. The J segment lost 10 bases and the V segment lost 4 bases, leaving 8 bases of the junction unmatched. The CDR3 loop is CASSLRTGEDEQFF. The CDR3 DNA reads as TGTGCCAGCTCACTACGGACAGGGGAAGACGAGCAGTTCTTC.

The chain employs TRBV7-6 and TRBJ2-5, with 9 bases fitting TRBD2. With V trimmed by 0 bases and J by 4 bases, 12 bases remained unmatched. CDR3 length equals 18 residues. Germline V gives CDR1 SGHVS, CDR2 FNYEAQ. The CDR3 nucleotides are TGTGCCAGCAGCTTAGCTAGCGGGGGCACTCCGACCGGAGAGACCCAGTACTTC. The encoded protein is CASSLASGGTPTGETQYF.

The V and J genes are TRBV14 and TRBJ2-5, with D possibly TRBD1 on 5 matching bases. V shed 4 bases and J shed 2 bases, with 11 bases lying between them. This CDR3 is built from 14 residues. CDR1 is SGHDN and CDR2 is FVKESK in the germline V gene. In DNA, the CDR3 is TGTGCCAGCAGCCCGCAGGGAATACAAGAGACCCAGTACTTC. Translation: CASSPQGIQETQYF.

The chain carries TRBV13 and TRBJ2-2, with a weak D call TRBD2 (5 bases). Germline assignment: CDR1 PRHDT and CDR2 FYEKMQ (reference sequence). Trimming took off 5 bases at V and 6 bases at J, with 7 bases between the two ends. The CDR3 runs to 12 residues. The CDR3 loop is CASSIGAGELFF. The DNA of the CDR3 is TGTGCCAGCAGCATCGGGGCCGGGGAGCTGTTTTTT.

Notes on this clone: Compared with germline, one end of the junction differs, possibly owing to a read error. The chain recombines TRBV2 with TRBJ1-4; 8 bases map to TRBD1. This CDR3 spans 15 amino acids. Germline V lookup: CDR1 SNHLY, CDR2 FYNNEI. The CDR3 sequence: CASREAGQGFEKLFF. The CDR3 DNA reads as TGTGCCAGCAGGGAAGCAGGACAGGGTTTTGAAAAACTGTTTTTT.